A single sample gave rise to the 28 T cell receptor beta chains below, sequenced in a study of T cells in Graves' hyperthyroidism and ophthalmopathy. The TCR beta CDR3 regions underwent amplification using RNA transcripts as the source. HTBI primers drove first-round RT-PCR of the TCR CDR3. TCRdb independently ran MiXCR on the multiplex PCR reads; one entry per CDR3 protein. In the table there are 500,000 to 600,000 distinct CDR3 sequences, about 45% of which are singletons. The sequenced sample was peripheral blood or thyroid tissue (not recorded which). The receptors originated from an adult woman with Graves' disease, either hyperthyroidism or ophthalmopathy (not recorded which).

The table lists this clonotype with a few counts. The genes are TRBV7-8 and TRBJ2-5; TRBD2 is a possible D gene (6 bases). V lost 5 bases and J 4 bases, leaving 14 bases between the germline ends. In germline, CDR1 is SGHVS, CDR2 FQNEAQ. CDR3 length: 14 residues. The CDR3 sequence is CASSPRLVAETQYF. CDR3 nucleotide sequence: TGTGCCAGCAGCCCAAGACTAGTAGCAGAGACCCAGTACTTC.

This chain connects TRBV7-9 to TRBJ2-3, with 10 bases lining up with TRBD2. The trim removed 5 bases at V and 1 base at J, leaving 3 bases unmatched. The CDR3 totals 15 residues. CDR1 is SEHNR and CDR2 is FQNEAQ in the germline V gene (reference sequence). The CDR3 nucleotides read TGTGCCAGCAGCCGGACTAGCGGACGCACAGATACGCAGTATTTT. This codes for CASSRTSGRTDTQYF. Filled out from reference TRBV7-9 and TRBJ2-3, the complete variable domain reads DTGVSQNPRHKITKRGQNVTFRCDPISEHNRLYWYRQTLGQGPEFLTYFQNEAQLEKSRLLSDRFSAERPKGSFSTLEIQRTEQGDSAMYLCASSRTSGRTDTQYFGPGTRLTVL.

The rearrangement joins TRBV5-4 to TRBJ1-2, with a weak D call TRBD1 (6 bases). V was clipped by 1 base and J by 8 bases, with 6 bases between them. The CDR3 loop spans 11 amino acids. Germline values: CDR1 SGHNT, CDR2 YYREEE (reference sequence). This CDR3 is CASSLTGGYTF. DNA for the CDR3: TGTGCCAGCAGCTTGACAGGGGGCTACACCTTC.

The V call is TRBV2, the J call TRBJ1-4; D is unresolved. Germline assignment: CDR1 SNHLY and CDR2 FYNNEI. Trimming removed 4 bases at V and 7 bases at J, with 16 bases between. This CDR3 has 15 residues. In DNA, the CDR3 is TGTGCCAGCAGTGGTAGGGCGATGATAGGTGAAAAACTGTTTTTT. Amino acid sequence: CASSGRAMIGEKLFF. Variable domain in full (rest from reference TRBV2 and TRBJ1-4): EPEVTQTPSHQVTQMGQEVILRCVPISNHLYFYWYRQILGQKVEFLVSFYNNEISEKSEIFDDQFSVERPDGSNFTLKIRSTKLEDSAMYFCASSGRAMIGEKLFFGSGTQLSVL.

Concerning this clonotype: The junction departs from germline at one end; a sequencing error may be responsible. The chain is built from TRBV28 and TRBJ1-1; the match to TRBD1 covers 11 bases. Germline lookup yields CDR1 MDHEN and CDR2 SYDVKM. CDR3 length: 17 residues. CDR3 loop: CASSLEGTGGRNTEAFF. The CDR3 DNA follows: TGCGCCAGCAGCCTCGAGGGGACAGGGGGTAGGAACACTGAAGCTTTCTTT. Using reference TRBV28 and TRBJ1-1 for the parts outside the CDR3, the full variable domain is DVKVTQSSRYLVKRTGEKVFLECVQDMDHENMFWYRQDPGLGLRLIYFSYDVKMKEKGDIPEGYSVSREKKERFSLILESASTNQTSMYLCASSLEGTGGRNTEAFFGQGTRLTVV.

This clonotype occurred many times. The chain combines TRBV2 with TRBJ2-7; 9 nucleotides agree with TRBD1. Unmatched junction bases numbered 13, after V lost 4 bases and J lost 3 bases. Germline CDR1 and CDR2: SNHLY and FYNNEI. The CDR3 totals 17 residues. CDR3 nucleotide sequence: TGTGCCAGCAGTGTCGCGGGACAGGGTCCATCTGACTACGAGCAGTACTTC. Residues: CASSVAGQGPSDYEQYF.

At least ten counts were recorded for this clonotype. This chain joins TRBV7-2 and TRBJ1-2; maybe TRBD1 (6 bases). CDR3 length equals 14 residues. V was shortened by 0 bases and J by 6 bases, with 11 bases between the two germline ends. Germline CDR1 and CDR2: SGHTA and FQGNSA. The CDR3 here is CASSLAAGGHGYTF. The CDR3 bases are TGTGCCAGCAGCTTAGCGGCCGGGGGCCATGGCTACACCTTC.

This clonotype appeared many times. J is TRBJ2-6 and V is TRBV19; perhaps TRBD2 as D (6 bases). The CDR3 is 16 amino acids. V was pared by 3 bases and J by 4 bases, with 13 bases between. Germline values: CDR1 LNHDA, CDR2 SQIVND (reference sequence). The chain's CDR3 is CASSIPGERGANVLTF. As DNA, the CDR3 is TGTGCCAGTAGTATCCCGGGGGAACGAGGGGCCAACGTCCTGACTTTC.

The chain joins TRBV5-1 to TRBJ1-4, with 7 bases aligning to TRBD1. After removal of 0 bases from V and 7 bases from J, the junction contained 3 bases not matched to a gene. The CDR3 is 14 amino acids. Germline CDR1 is SGHRS and CDR2 is YFSETQ. CDR3 nucleotides: TGCGCCAGCAGCTTGGACCAGGGGGGTGAAAAACTGTTTTTT. This sequence encodes CASSLDQGGEKLFF.

The chain combines TRBV10-2 with TRBJ2-7, with a tentative D call TRBD1 (6 bases). V lost 7 bases and J lost 6, with 19 bases in between. The CDR3 sequence is 14 residues long. CDR1 and CDR2 from the germline V gene are WSHSY and SAAADI. CDR3 DNA sequence: TGCGCCAGCAAACCCCAGGGGTTAGGGGGCGAGCAGTACTTC. This sequence encodes CASKPQGLGGEQYF.

This clonotype was observed a handful of times. The chain carries TRBV24-1 and TRBJ2-5; D is ambiguous. This CDR3 comprises 12 residues. V lost 3 bases to trimming and J lost 5 bases, with 6 bases between them. CDR1 is KGHDR and CDR2 is SFDVKD in the germline V gene. The CDR3 sequence: CATSDGRETQYF. CDR3 DNA: TGTGCCACCAGTGATGGCAGGGAGACCCAGTACTTC.

The genes are TRBV2 and TRBJ2-7, with D tentatively TRBD1 (6 bases). Germline V gives CDR1 SNHLY, CDR2 FYNNEI. The CDR3 extends over 14 amino acids. V was trimmed by 4 bases and J by 4 bases, leaving 14 bases between them. The CDR3 bases are TGTGCCAGCAGTGGGTCAGGGGTCGGTTACGAGCAGTACTTC. Amino acid sequence: CASSGSGVGYEQYF.

The chain couples TRBV15 to TRBJ1-1, with D possibly being TRBD1 (6 bases). The CDR3 sequence is 15 residues long. Looked up from germline, CDR1 is LNHNV and CDR2 is YYDKDF (reference sequence). The V and J ends lost 3 bases and 2 bases respectively, with 13 bases between them. CDR3 loop: CATSSSLDRNTEAFF. The DNA of the CDR3 is TGTGCCACCAGCAGCAGCTTGGACAGAAACACTGAAGCTTTCTTT. Full variable domain (remainder filled in from reference TRBV15 and TRBJ1-1): DAMVIQNPRYQVTQFGKPVTLSCSQTLNHNVMYWYQQKSSQAPKLLFHYYDKDFNNEADTPDNFQSRRPNTSFCFLDIRSPGLGDTAMYLCATSSSLDRNTEAFFGQGTRLTVV.

This clonotype was detected ten times or more. CDR3 bases: TGCAGTGCTAGAGACAACAATCAGCCCCAGCATTTT. Its translation is CSARDNNQPQHF. J is TRBJ1-5 and V is TRBV20-1, with D unclear. The germline CDR1 and CDR2 sequences are DFQATT and SNEGSKA (reference sequence). V was cut by 0 bases and J by 3 bases, with 3 bases left in between. The CDR3 runs to 12 residues.

V and J are TRBV6-1 and TRBJ2-5; D not resolved. The germline V gene encodes CDR1 MNHNS and CDR2 SASEGT. The V gene lost 7 bases and the J gene lost 2 bases, with 11 bases spanning the gap. This CDR3 contains 13 residues. The CDR3 DNA is TGTGCCAGCACCGGGCGCACACAAGAGACCCAGTACTTC. The encoded protein is CASTGRTQETQYF.

The rearrangement links TRBV6-2 or TRBV6-3 to TRBJ1-2, with no clear D. The germline V gene encodes CDR1 MNHEY and CDR2 SVGEGT. This CDR3 comprises 13 residues. The V end lost 6 bases, the J end lost 2 bases, and 10 bases lay between the germline ends. The CDR3 is CASRKTDNYGYTF. In DNA, the CDR3 is TGTGCCAGCAGAAAGACGGACAACTATGGCTACACCTTC.

The J gene is TRBJ1-1, the V gene TRBV6-5; unclear D gene. Germline assignment: CDR1 MNHEY and CDR2 SVGAGI. V lost 4 bases and J lost 5, with 14 bases in between. The CDR3 length is 14 residues. The CDR3 nucleotides are TGTGCCAGCAGTTTAGATGGGTCCGGAACTGAAGCTTTCTTT. It yields the protein CASSLDGSGTEAFF.

The chain employs TRBV6-6 and TRBJ2-2, with TRBD2 as a possible D gene (5 bases). V lost 2 bases to trimming and J lost 7 bases, with 11 bases between them. The CDR3 runs to 14 residues. Germline V gene lookup returns CDR1 MNHNY and CDR2 SVGAGI (reference sequence). Here the CDR3 reads CASSYEAGDGELFF. The CDR3 DNA reads as TGTGCCAGCAGTTACGAGGCGGGCGACGGGGAGCTGTTTTTT.

In its sample, this clonotype was seen many times. This chain connects TRBV7-6 to TRBJ1-3, with D hard to call. The V gene lost 1 base and the J gene lost 0 bases, with 10 bases spanning the gap. The CDR3 contains 16 residues. Germline values: CDR1 SGHVS, CDR2 FNYEAQ. The CDR3 nucleotides read TGTGCCAGCAGCTTAGGGGCAGCCAGCTCTGGAAACACCATATATTTT. Translated, it gives CASSLGAASSGNTIYF.

This rearrangement joins TRBV19 to TRBJ1-1; no reliable D call. The V and J ends lost 5 bases and 2 bases respectively, with 18 bases between them. This CDR3 spans 16 amino acids. The germline V gene encodes CDR1 LNHDA and CDR2 SQIVND (reference sequence). The CDR3 reads CASSRREAWGNTEAFF. The CDR3 coding sequence is TGTGCCAGTAGTCGCCGCGAAGCATGGGGAAACACTGAAGCTTTCTTT. Drawing the rest from reference TRBV19 and TRBJ1-1, the complete variable domain is DGGITQSPKYLFRKEGQNVTLSCEQNLNHDAMYWYRQDPGQGLRLIYYSQIVNDFQKGDIAEGYSVSREKKESFPLTVTSAQKNPTAFYLCASSRREAWGNTEAFFGQGTRLTVV.

The rearrangement links TRBV29-1 to TRBJ1-2; D is unclear. CDR1 and CDR2 from the germline V gene are SQVTM and ANQGSEA. Trimming removed 4 bases from V and 2 bases from J, with 8 bases in between. There are 12 residues in the CDR3. CDR3: CSVARVNYGYTF. CDR3 sequence (DNA): TGCAGCGTTGCCCGGGTGAACTATGGCTACACCTTC.

This clonotype has ten or more counts. J is TRBJ1-1 and V is TRBV19; TRBD1 might be the D (5 bases). The CDR3 has 14 residues. In germline, CDR1 is LNHDA, CDR2 SQIVND (reference sequence). The V end lost 8 bases, the J end lost 5 bases, and 18 bases lay between the germline ends. The CDR3: CASSHGTAGTEAFF. CDR3 DNA sequence: TGTGCCAGTTCCCACGGGACGGCGGGTACTGAAGCTTTCTTT.

The chain carries TRBV25-1 and TRBJ1-6; no definite D call. The CDR3 covers 13 residues. V dropped 10 bases and J dropped 7 bases, with 14 bases sitting between them. CDR1 and CDR2 from the germline V gene are MGHDK and SYGVNS. The CDR3 DNA reads as TGTGCCACCTCCCCGGACGAAAATTCACCCCTCCACTTT. Encoded protein: CATSPDENSPLHF.

The CDR3 DNA reads as TGTGCCAGCGCCCTCGGCCCACAGACCCAGTACTTC. Protein: CASALGPQTQYF. The chain couples TRBV2 to TRBJ2-5; no clear D gene. Germline values: CDR1 SNHLY, CDR2 FYNNEI. The CDR3 spans 12 residues. V was pared by 8 bases and J by 6 bases, with 13 bases between.

As concerns this clonotype: A clone one base away is much larger, so this may be a read error. This sequence joins TRBV6-5 and TRBJ2-2; 7 nucleotides line up with TRBD1. The CDR3 is 16 amino acids. Germline CDR1 reads MNHEY; CDR2 reads SVGAGI. CDR3 protein: CASSMWTGPNTGELLF. The CDR3 bases are TGTGCCAGCAGCATGTGGACAGGCCCGAACACCGGGGAGCTGCTTTTT.

This clonotype was counted at least ten times. The rearrangement uses TRBV15 and TRBJ1-5; possible D gene TRBD1, 5 bases. The V end lost 1 base, the J end lost 1 base, and 14 bases lay between the germline ends. CDR3 length: 17 residues. Germline loops: CDR1 LNHNV, CDR2 YYDKDF (reference sequence). The CDR3 bases are TGTGCCACCAGCAGAGCCCTGGGGACGGCGAGCAATCAGCCCCAGCATTTT. This encodes CATSRALGTASNQPQHF.

This clonotype was seen just once. The V call is TRBV5-1, the J call TRBJ1-2, with no clear D. V was trimmed by 2 bases and J by 6 bases, leaving 14 bases between them. Looked up from germline, CDR1 is SGHRS and CDR2 is YFSETQ. The CDR3 runs 14 residues. As DNA, the CDR3 is TGCGCCAGCAGCTTAACTCCCCGGGCCGATGGCTACACCTTC. This encodes CASSLTPRADGYTF. Complete variable domain (other parts from reference TRBV5-1 and TRBJ1-2): KAGVTQTPRYLIKTRGQQVTLSCSPISGHRSVSWYQQTPGQGLQFLFEYFSETQRNKGNFPGRFSGRQFSNSRSEMNVSTLELGDSALYLCASSLTPRADGYTFGSGTRLTVV.

V is TRBV7-8 and J is TRBJ2-7; 12 bases fit TRBD1. The CDR3 length is 14 residues. Germline CDR1 is SGHVS and CDR2 is FQNEAQ. V lost 5 bases, J lost 7 bases, and 6 bases stayed unmatched. The CDR3 sequence is CASSGRDRGREQYF. The CDR3 region has the DNA TGTGCCAGCAGCGGCCGGGACAGGGGGCGTGAGCAGTACTTC.